This T cell receptor beta chain comes out of a study of T cell repertoires in aging, cancer and after chemotherapy. Whole-study results and caveats: No conclusions about immunological memory after chemotherapy can be drawn from the repertoire data.

Multiplex touch-down PCR with TRB-A/B primers amplified rearranged V-D-J TRB sequences. TCRdb passed the multiplex PCR reads through MiXCR, listing each CDR3 protein once. The repertoire includes around 9,700 distinct CDR3 sequences, 25% to 40% of them detected once, and about 2.6% sits in the top ten. This clonotype was detected only a few times. The antigen is unknown. With 7 bases removed from V and 5 bases from J, the gap between germline ends came to 9 bases. Germline V gene lookup returns CDR1 MNHEY and CDR2 SVGAGI. This CDR3 comprises 11 residues. The template was genomic DNA from peripheral blood, not RNA.

This TCR was recovered from a human donor in good health. Sequenced material: blood. The genes are TRBV6-5 and TRBJ2-7; unclear D gene. The CDR3 nucleotides are TGTGCCAGCATTGAGGTGGACGAGCAGTACTTC. It translates to CASIEVDEQYF.